The clone carrying this TCR beta chain was observed many times. Its antigen is unidentified. V lost 4 bases to trimming and J lost 3 bases, with 18 bases between them. CDR3 length equals 16 residues. Per the germline V gene, CDR1 is SGHTA and CDR2 is FQGNSA. TCRdb reprocessed the reads via MiXCR and lists one record per CDR3 protein. Of more than 350,000 distinct CDR3 sequences listed, roughly 31% are singletons. The sample belongs to a study of T cell repertoires in cytomegalovirus infection. Study in general: Public TCR beta signatures were indicative of both CMV infection and a matching HLA type.

Whole-study results and caveats: The ex vivo response was dominated by HLA-C-restricted CMV-specific TCR beta clonotypes. CMV carriers having the relevant HLA were flagged by cumulative public TCR beta family frequency.

Specimen: PBMCs. The sequence was obtained from a human donor in good health (CMV status not recorded). Some clones in this sample may be carry-over from other donors' samples. The chain recombines TRBV7-2 with TRBJ2-5; D is unresolved. The chain's CDR3 is CASSWGLARPEETQYF. Here the CDR3 DNA reads TGTGCCAGCAGCTGGGGATTGGCGAGACCCGAAGAGACCCAGTACTTC.